This T cell receptor beta chain came from a study of blood T cell repertoires in COVID-19. About the research overall: Samples came from the United States, Italy and Spain, spanning acute and convalescent COVID-19. In each case, the material was cDNA or gDNA derived from T cells, B-cell-depleted T cells, or PBMCs.

Original handling: Nucleated cell counts were estimated from reference gene primer amplification. Here immunoSEQ multiplex PCR was the method, and the copy in TCRdb shows in-frame clones only, minus some. The DNA gave D and trimming, while V, J and clone size come from that table. The sample yields around 400,000 clones, more than 70% seen once. Seattle cases were enrolled at active infection and followed longitudinally. This clonotype originated in a woman in her thirties with COVID-19, enrolled during active disease. The sample consisted of peripheral blood.

This CDR3 reads CASTIGGQGASEQYF. The CDR3 region has the DNA TGTGCCAGTACCATCGGGGGACAGGGGGCGAGCGAGCAGTACTTC. The chain uses TRBV19 and TRBJ2-7, with 12 bases fitting TRBD1. V gave up 7 bases and J gave up 6 bases; unmatched junction bases: 10. Germline loops: CDR1 LNHDA, CDR2 SQIVND (reference sequence). This CDR3 region has 15 residues.